Listed below are T cell receptor beta chains from one sample, sequenced in a study of blood T cells in healthy people across ages. TCRdb called the 5' RACE reads again in MiXCR, with one record for every CDR3 protein. The sample consists of some 900,000 distinct CDR3 sequences, about 48% of them appearing once. The sequenced material came from blood. The source is a young man in good health. Each CDR3 is given with its conserved first and last residue. Fields, in order: J gene, CDR3 length, V gene, clone size, D gene, CDR3 protein, CDR3 DNA. D genes are given only for firm matches. Size is stated for part of the rows, as once, few or many counts, or as a class when the clone is expanded.

J: TRBJ1-6; length: 15; V: TRBV9; size: few; D: TRBD1; CDR3: CASSPGQGANSPLHF; DNA: TGTGCCAGCAGCCCTGGACAGGGGGCCAATTCACCCCTCCACTTT
J: TRBJ2-5; length: 14; V: TRBV5-4; size: NA; D: NA; CDR3: CASSFRTGMETQYF; DNA: TGTGCCAGCAGCTTCAGGACGGGGATGGAGACCCAGTACTTC
J: TRBJ2-1; length: 15; V: TRBV6-5; size: NA; D: NA; CDR3: CASSGQGGSYNEQFF; DNA: TGTGCCAGCAGTGGCCAGGGCGGCTCCTACAATGAGCAGTTCTTC
J: TRBJ1-2; length: 13; V: TRBV10-3; size: NA; D: NA; CDR3: CAISDGGYYGYTF; DNA: TGTGCCATCAGTGACGGGGGCTACTATGGCTACACCTTC
J: TRBJ1-5; length: 13; V: TRBV12-3/TRBV12-4; size: NA; D: NA; CDR3: CASRLGNVQPQHF; DNA: TGTGCCAGCAGACTAGGAAATGTTCAGCCCCAGCATTTT
J: TRBJ1-1; length: 15; V: TRBV9; size: NA; D: NA; CDR3: CASSARGQGETEAFF; DNA: TGTGCCAGCAGCGCGCGGGGCCAGGGCGAAACTGAAGCTTTCTTT
J: TRBJ2-6; length: 16; V: TRBV4-2; size: few; D: TRBD1; CDR3: CASSQGQTSGANVLTF; DNA: TGTGCCAGCAGCCAGGGACAGACCTCTGGGGCCAACGTCCTGACTTTC
J: TRBJ2-1; length: 15; V: TRBV20-1; size: NA; D: NA; CDR3: CSAREGKGSQETQFF; DNA: TGCAGTGCTAGAGAAGGGAAGGGAAGCCAAGAGACCCAGTTCTTC
J: TRBJ2-1; length: 15; V: TRBV7-9; size: NA; D: NA; CDR3: CASSFVGGTDNEQFF; DNA: TGTGCCAGCAGCTTCGTAGGAGGGACGGACAATGAGCAGTTCTTC
J: TRBJ2-7; length: 12; V: TRBV4-2; size: few; D: TRBD1; CDR3: CASSQQGDEQYF; DNA: TGTGCCAGCAGCCAGCAGGGGGACGAGCAGTACTTC
J: TRBJ2-3; length: 14; V: TRBV4-3; size: NA; D: TRBD2; CDR3: CASSPGLATDAQYF; DNA: TGCGCCAGCAGCCCTGGACTAGCAACAGATGCGCAGTATTTT
J: TRBJ2-5; length: 12; V: TRBV15; size: NA; D: NA; CDR3: CATSYRQETQYF; DNA: TGTGCCACCAGCTACAGGCAAGAGACCCAGTACTTC
J: TRBJ1-5; length: 16; V: TRBV11-3; size: NA; D: NA; CDR3: CASSRARGSVAEPQHF; DNA: TGTGCCAGCAGCCGCGCGAGGGGCTCGGTGGCGGAGCCCCAGCATTTT
J: TRBJ2-7; length: 15; V: TRBV5-5; size: few; D: TRBD1; CDR3: CASSLNRGSSYEQYF; DNA: TGTGCCAGCAGCCTAAACAGGGGGAGCTCCTACGAGCAGTACTTC
J: TRBJ2-7; length: 14; V: TRBV9; size: few; D: TRBD2; CDR3: CASSVTSGDYEQYF; DNA: TGTGCCAGCAGCGTGACTAGCGGGGACTACGAGCAGTACTTC
J: TRBJ1-6; length: 14; V: TRBV27; size: NA; D: NA; CDR3: CASSGNTGTTPLHF; DNA: TGTGCCAGCAGTGGTAACACAGGGACTACACCCCTCCACTTT
J: TRBJ2-7; length: 15; V: TRBV6-5; size: NA; D: NA; CDR3: CASSYARGSSYEQYF; DNA: TGTGCCAGCAGTTACGCCAGGGGAAGCTCCTACGAGCAGTACTTC
J: TRBJ1-2; length: 14; V: TRBV20-1; size: few; D: TRBD1; CDR3: CSARGTGGGYGYTF; DNA: TGCAGTGCAAGGGGGACAGGGGGCGGCTATGGCTACACCTTC
J: TRBJ2-3; length: 16; V: TRBV9; size: NA; D: NA; CDR3: CASSVAFTVPPDTQYF; DNA: TGTGCCAGCAGCGTAGCTTTTACGGTTCCCCCAGATACGCAGTATTTT
J: TRBJ1-2; length: 13; V: TRBV12-3/TRBV12-4; size: NA; D: NA; CDR3: CASSKTGPYGYTF; DNA: TGTGCCAGCAGCAAGACCGGGCCTTATGGCTACACCTTC
J: TRBJ2-7; length: 14; V: TRBV7-9; size: NA; D: NA; CDR3: CASSLGQSTHEQYF; DNA: TGTGCCAGCAGCCTTGGCCAGTCAACTCACGAGCAGTACTTC
J: TRBJ1-2; length: 13; V: TRBV6-6; size: NA; D: NA; CDR3: CASGGKRDYGYTF; DNA: TGTGCCTCGGGGGGCAAAAGGGACTATGGCTACACCTTC
J: TRBJ2-1; length: 17; V: TRBV27; size: few; D: TRBD2; CDR3: CASSPTAGTSGYNEQFF; DNA: TGTGCCAGCAGTCCAACCGCAGGGACTAGCGGCTACAATGAGCAGTTCTTC
J: TRBJ2-7; length: 14; V: TRBV6-5; size: NA; D: NA; CDR3: CASAGAGVSYEQYF; DNA: TGTGCCAGCGCGGGGGCAGGTGTATCCTACGAGCAGTACTTC